This TCR beta chain appears in the sequencing data of a study of cytomegalovirus exposure and HLA in healthy donors. 60 Vbeta and 13 Jbeta primers were used in PCR. Profiled with immunoSEQ multiplex PCR; TCRdb holds only in-frame clones, not every one. The table has 150,000 to 200,000 clones, 80% seen once; the top ten hold about 0.63%. This CDR3 region has 17 residues. V lost 11 bases and J lost 1; bases outside the gene matches: 15. Germline-derived CDR1 and CDR2 are ENHRY and SYGVKD. What was sequenced was PBMCs. V is TRBV10-3 and J is TRBJ2-2, with 8 bases lining up with TRBD1. The sequence was collected from a boy aged 5-17 years in good health and CMV-seronegative. As DNA, the CDR3 is TGTGCCGGAGGCCACAGGGGGGACTCTGAGAACACCGGGGAGCTGTTTTTT. Protein sequence: CAGGHRGDSENTGELFF.